The rows below give T cell receptor beta chains drawn from one sample of a study of monozygotic twins with inflammatory bowel disease. TCRdb derives one entry per CDR3 protein from the 5' RACE reads, leaving out DNA. The sample totals roughly 330,000 distinct CDR3 sequences; its top ten clones hold 2% to 2.5%. Material: blood. All receptors come from a human donor with ulcerative colitis or Crohn's disease, or a healthy co-twin of an affected twin (not recorded which). The CDR3 runs from the conserved cysteine through the conserved F or W. Fields, in order: J gene, V gene, CDR3 protein.

J: TRBJ2-7
V: TRBV7-2
CDR3: CASSDRSRKTEQYF

J: TRBJ1-5
V: TRBV5-1
CDR3: CASSLGGLNQPQHF

J: TRBJ2-1
V: TRBV20-1
CDR3: CSARERLAGYNEQFF

J: TRBJ1-1
V: TRBV27
CDR3: CASSLGTGTEAFF

J: TRBJ2-7
V: TRBV20-1
CDR3: CSAPLTSGSYEQYF

J: TRBJ2-5
V: TRBV3-1
CDR3: CASSPPTGGRGETQYF

J: TRBJ1-1
V: TRBV24-1
CDR3: CATSDSQGVNTEAFF

J: TRBJ2-7
V: TRBV10-3
CDR3: CAISAGTSYEQYF

J: TRBJ2-2
V: TRBV20-1
CDR3: CSASPGTNTGELFF

J: TRBJ2-1
V: TRBV10-3
CDR3: CAISDLRGPGNEQFF

J: TRBJ2-7
V: TRBV18
CDR3: CASSPDSSSYEQYF

J: TRBJ1-5
V: TRBV6-1
CDR3: CASSGTGSNQPQHF

J: TRBJ1-6
V: TRBV20-1
CDR3: CSARSDGSPALHF

J: TRBJ1-2
V: TRBV7-2
CDR3: CASSLPRKTSAGGAYYGYTF